This T cell receptor (beta chain) is drawn from a study of blood T cells in healthy people across ages. Study-level findings and limits: More naive CD4+ cells and higher diversity marked long-lived donors relative to aged donors.

Using a J-beta primer mix together with a sample-barcoded 5' primer, a second PCR was run for roughly 6 to 11 cycles. TCRdb processed the 5' RACE reads anew with MiXCR; each CDR3 protein has one entry. The repertoire holds over 950,000 distinct CDR3 sequences, with roughly 51% as singletons. CDR1 and CDR2 from the germline V gene are SNHLY and FYNNEI. The CDR3 loop spans 16 amino acids. V was cut by 6 bases and J by 13 bases, with 28 bases left in between. This clonotype was picked up a small number of times. Its cognate antigen is unknown. The chain combines TRBV2 with TRBJ2-4, with TRBD1 as a possible D gene (8 bases). The receptor was isolated from an older woman in good health. The sample comprised blood. The chain's CDR3 is CASRQLPGTGGGEQYF. Here the CDR3 DNA reads TGTGCCAGCAGGCAACTACCCGGGACAGGTGGGGGGGAGCAGTACTTC. The complete variable domain, with remaining parts taken from reference TRBV2 and TRBJ2-4, reads EPEVTQTPSHQVTQMGQEVILRCVPISNHLYFYWYRQILGQKVEFLVSFYNNEISEKSEIFDDQFSVERPDGSNFTLKIRSTKLEDSAMYFCASRQLPGTGGGEQYFGAGTRLSVL.